These 18 T cell receptor beta chains were sequenced from one sample in a study of post-analysis software for immune sequencing data. The study's findings and limits: TRBV5-6, TRBV5-1 and TRBV20-1 belonged to a set of roughly 5 TRBV segments that were more frequent in patients than controls.

Prepared TCR beta cDNA libraries contained unique molecular identifiers. TCRdb used MiXCR to reprocess the PCR reads, holding one entry per CDR3 protein. The data show hundreds of thousands of distinct CDR3 sequences, with about a third seen just once and 10% to 15% held by the top ten. These receptors have no known antigen. Sample: blood. The receptors stem from a girl under 18 with multiple sclerosis.

J is TRBJ1-3 and V is TRBV10-3; D might be TRBD1 (5 bases). CDR1 and CDR2 from the germline V gene are ENHRY and SYGVKD. The CDR3 has 16 amino acids. V dropped 0 bases and J dropped 0 bases, with 9 bases sitting between them. This CDR3 is CAISESWGYSGNTIYF. Here the CDR3 DNA reads TGTGCCATCAGTGAGTCGTGGGGCTACTCTGGAAACACCATATATTTT.

This clonotype appeared once. CDR3 DNA sequence: TGTGCCAGTAGGCTAAGCGGGGATACGCAGTATTTT. It specifies CASRLSGDTQYF. The chain is built from TRBV19 and TRBJ2-3, with a tentative D call TRBD2 (6 bases). V lost 6 bases to trimming and J lost 6 bases, with 10 bases between them. Germline CDR1 reads LNHDA; CDR2 reads SQIVND (reference sequence). The CDR3 totals 12 residues.

This chain connects TRBV20-1 to TRBJ2-5; D unclear. The V gene lost 3 bases and the J gene lost 0 bases, with 8 bases spanning the gap. The CDR3 loop spans 13 amino acids. Per germline, CDR1 DFQATT and CDR2 SNEGSKA (reference sequence). The CDR3 DNA reads as TGCAGTGCTAGTAGGCAGTACCAAGAGACCCAGTACTTC. It specifies CSASRQYQETQYF.

This clonotype occurred a few times. In nucleotides, the CDR3 is TGCAGTGCTAGAGACCCTGAACTAGCGGGGGGAGAGACCCAGTACTTC. Amino acids: CSARDPELAGGETQYF. The chain joins TRBV20-1 to TRBJ2-5; 12 bases match TRBD2. Unmatched junction bases numbered 6, after V lost 0 bases and J lost 4 bases. Per the germline V gene, CDR1 is DFQATT and CDR2 is SNEGSKA (reference sequence). The CDR3 sequence is 16 residues long.

V and J are TRBV3-1 and TRBJ1-1, with D possibly matching TRBD1 (5 bases). V was pared by 0 bases and J by 6 bases, with 23 bases between. The CDR3 contains 18 residues. Germline loops: CDR1 LGHDT, CDR2 YNNKEL (reference sequence). In DNA form, the CDR3 reads TGTGCCAGCAGCCAAGAAACCGGTCCTACGTCAGGGAGCGCTGAAGCTTTCTTT. It yields the protein CASSQETGPTSGSAEAFF.

This clonotype was counted only a few times. This rearrangement joins TRBV11-2 to TRBJ2-7, with D unresolved. Per the germline V gene, CDR1 is SGHAT and CDR2 is FQNNGV. The CDR3 is 12 amino acids. V lost 2 bases and J 3 bases, leaving 5 bases between the germline ends. As DNA, the CDR3 is TGTGCCAGCAGCTTAATGATCTACGAGCAGTACTTC. Encoded protein: CASSLMIYEQYF.

V gene TRBV6-2 or TRBV6-3 combines with J gene TRBJ2-7; D is undetermined. The V gene lost 8 bases and the J gene lost 3 bases, with 26 bases spanning the gap. The germline CDR1 and CDR2 sequences are MNHEY and SVGEGT. This CDR3 region has 17 residues. The CDR3 loop reads CASGRMFLGPRGYEQYF. The CDR3 DNA reads as TGTGCCAGCGGTAGAATGTTTTTAGGCCCCCGAGGCTACGAGCAGTACTTC.

The chain links TRBV6-2 or TRBV6-3 to TRBJ1-1; D perhaps matches TRBD1 (6 bases). The CDR3 runs 15 residues. Germline CDR1 MNHEY, CDR2 SVGEGT. The V gene lost 5 bases and the J gene lost 1 base, with 14 bases spanning the gap. The CDR3 is CASSPAQGRNTEAFF. The CDR3 nucleotides are TGTGCCAGCAGTCCCGCCCAGGGGAGGAACACTGAAGCTTTCTTT.

This chain links TRBV15 with TRBJ1-2; D might be TRBD1 (5 bases). V lost 0 bases and J 3 bases, leaving 11 bases between the germline ends. Per the germline V gene, CDR1 is LNHNV and CDR2 is YYDKDF (reference sequence). The CDR3 extends over 15 amino acids. The DNA for the CDR3 is TGTGCCACCAGCAGAGAAAAGGGGACGGACTATGGCTACACCTTC. Translating gives CATSREKGTDYGYTF. The complete variable domain, with remaining parts taken from reference TRBV15 and TRBJ1-2, reads DAMVIQNPRYQVTQFGKPVTLSCSQTLNHNVMYWYQQKSSQAPKLLFHYYDKDFNNEADTPDNFQSRRPNTSFCFLDIRSPGLGDTAMYLCATSREKGTDYGYTFGSGTRLTVV.

The chain is built from TRBV15 and TRBJ1-5; D perhaps matches TRBD1 (6 bases). The V end lost 0 bases, the J end lost 2 bases, and 11 bases lay between the germline ends. This CDR3 is 16 amino acids long. The germline CDR1 and CDR2 sequences are LNHNV and YYDKDF (reference sequence). DNA for the CDR3: TGTGCCACCAGCAGAGATGGGGGGGCCGGCAATCAGCCCCAGCATTTT. Its translation: CATSRDGGAGNQPQHF.

This rearrangement joins TRBV28 to TRBJ1-1; D may be TRBD1 (6 bases). The V end was cut by 9 bases, the J end by 0 bases, with 23 bases between. Looked up from germline, CDR1 is MDHEN and CDR2 is SYDVKM. CDR3 length: 17 amino acids. CDR3 amino acids: CASKGGGQGLMNTEAFF. The CDR3 nucleotides are TGTGCCAGTAAGGGGGGGGGGCAGGGACTCATGAACACTGAAGCTTTCTTT.

This clonotype was seen a handful of times. This chain uses TRBV12-3 or TRBV12-4 with TRBJ2-5; no reliable D call. The DNA end is a closer match to TRBJ2-7, so the J assignment may be wrong. This CDR3 spans 14 amino acids. This CDR3 is CASSLPLGLYEQYF. CDR3 coding DNA: TGTGCCAGCAGTCTACCCTTGGGTTTGTACGAGCAGTACTTC.

In regard to this clonotype: At one end the junction does not follow the germline gene, possibly because of a read error. The rearrangement uses TRBV10-3 and TRBJ2-1; 8 nucleotides match TRBD2. In germline, CDR1 is ENHRY, CDR2 SYGVKD. This CDR3 region has 16 residues. CDR3 sequence (DNA): TGTACCATCAGTGATATGGCGGGGGGCCGTTACAATGAGCAGTTCTTC. Translation gives CTISDMAGGRYNEQFF.

V and J are TRBV12-3 or TRBV12-4 and TRBJ2-3, with D perhaps matching TRBD1 (5 bases). The CDR3 covers 14 residues. V lost 7 bases and J lost 0, with 11 bases in between. DNA of the CDR3: TGTGCCAGCATCGACAGTCCTAGCACAGATACGCAGTATTTT. Amino acids: CASIDSPSTDTQYF.

This chain joins TRBV5-1 and TRBJ2-3, with 13 bases lining up with TRBD2. The CDR3 loop spans 19 amino acids. Germline V gives CDR1 SGHRS, CDR2 YFSETQ. V gave up 0 bases and J gave up 5 bases; unmatched junction bases: 12. The CDR3 protein is CASSLGTSGGAIFRDTQYF. The CDR3 DNA sequence: TGCGCCAGCAGCTTGGGCACTAGCGGGGGGGCCATTTTTAGAGATACGCAGTATTTT. Supplemented by reference TRBV5-1 and TRBJ2-3, the full variable domain reads KAGVTQTPRYLIKTRGQQVTLSCSPISGHRSVSWYQQTPGQGLQFLFEYFSETQRNKGNFPGRFSGRQFSNSRSEMNVSTLELGDSALYLCASSLGTSGGAIFRDTQYFGPGTRLTVL.

The J gene is TRBJ1-6, the V gene TRBV19; D is undetermined. CDR1 and CDR2 (germline): LNHDA, SQIVND (reference sequence). The V and J ends lost 7 bases and 14 bases respectively, with 3 bases between them. The CDR3 totals 8 residues. DNA of the CDR3: TGTGCCAGTATCTCCCTCCACTTT. As protein: CASISLHF.

The chain has TRBV4-3 and TRBJ2-1; D may be TRBD1 (7 bases). V was shortened by 6 bases and J by 4 bases, with 22 bases between the two germline ends. Germline V CDR1 and CDR2: LGHNA, YSLEER. This CDR3 contains 17 residues. The CDR3 DNA reads as TGCGCCAGCAGTCTCACCTTGGAGACAGGGACTTACAATGAGCAGTTCTTC. Its protein is CASSLTLETGTYNEQFF.

The rearrangement uses TRBV2 and TRBJ2-7; unclear D gene. CDR1 is SNHLY, CDR2 FYNNEI, per germline. CDR3 length: 13 amino acids. Between the trimmed V and J ends, which lost 3 bases and 0 bases, there was a span of 6 bases. The CDR3 nucleotides are TGTGCCAGCAGTGAGAACAGCTCCTACGAGCAGTACTTC. Its translation: CASSENSSYEQYF. The variable domain in full, with the rest retrieved from reference TRBV2 and TRBJ2-7, is EPEVTQTPSHQVTQMGQEVILRCVPISNHLYFYWYRQILGQKVEFLVSFYNNEISEKSEIFDDQFSVERPDGSNFTLKIRSTKLEDSAMYFCASSENSSYEQYFGPGTRLTVT.